This T cell receptor beta chain was sequenced in a study of cytomegalovirus exposure and HLA in healthy donors. About the research overall: Out of 300 to 500 genotyped donors, roughly 80% belonged to the Caucasian-associated ancestry cluster.

On this clone itself: What it binds is not known.

Germline CDR1 and CDR2: MNHNY and SVGAGI (reference sequence). V shed 6 bases, J shed 0 bases, and the junction held 5 bases outside the gene matches. The CDR3 totals 15 residues. Primers included in the PCR were 60 Vbeta and 13 Jbeta primers. TCRdb's copy holds only in-frame clones and misses some; the assay was immunoSEQ multiplex PCR. The sample lists approximately 210,000 clones, around 86% seen once, with 1% to 1.5% in the top ten. Study-level points and caveats: TCR beta V- and J-gene trimming, according to a later analysis, was linked to a missense DCLRE1C variant. The sole available immune exposure information was CMV serostatus.

This clonotype originated in a man between 25 and 39 years old in good health and CMV-seronegative. The sample consisted of PBMCs. This chain joins TRBV6-6 and TRBJ1-5; 7 bases map to TRBD1. The CDR3 sequence: CASREQGRSNQPQHF. The CDR3 nucleotides are TGTGCCAGCAGAGAACAGGGGCGTAGCAATCAGCCCCAGCATTTT.